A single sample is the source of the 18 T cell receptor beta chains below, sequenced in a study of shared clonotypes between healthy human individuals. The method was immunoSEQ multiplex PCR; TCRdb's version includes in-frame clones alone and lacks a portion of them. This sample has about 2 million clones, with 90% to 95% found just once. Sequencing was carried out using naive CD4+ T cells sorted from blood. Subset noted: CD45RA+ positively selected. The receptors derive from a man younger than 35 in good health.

The CDR3 DNA reads as TGTGCCAGCAGTTTAGTGATTTTGGGCAATCAGCCCCAGCATTTT. Its protein is CASSLVILGNQPQHF. The chain carries TRBV28 and TRBJ1-5; D remains unclear. V gave up 2 bases and J gave up 2 bases, with 10 bases separating them. Germline V gene sequence: CDR1 MDHEN, CDR2 SYDVKM. The length of the CDR3 is 15 residues.

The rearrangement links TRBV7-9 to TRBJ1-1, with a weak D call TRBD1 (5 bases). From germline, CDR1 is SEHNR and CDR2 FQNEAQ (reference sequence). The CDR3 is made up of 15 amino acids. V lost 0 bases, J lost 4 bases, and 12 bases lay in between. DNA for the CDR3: TGTGCCAGCAGCTTAGCGCTGAGCGGGGCCACTGAAGCTTTCTTT. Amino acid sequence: CASSLALSGATEAFF.

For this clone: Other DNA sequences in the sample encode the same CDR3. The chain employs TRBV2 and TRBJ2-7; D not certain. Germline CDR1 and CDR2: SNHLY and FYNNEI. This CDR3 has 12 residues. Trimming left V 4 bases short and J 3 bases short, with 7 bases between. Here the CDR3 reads CASSAAVYEQYF. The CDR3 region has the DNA TGTGCCAGCAGTGCGGCAGTCTACGAGCAGTACTTC. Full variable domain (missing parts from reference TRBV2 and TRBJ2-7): EPEVTQTPSHQVTQMGQEVILRCVPISNHLYFYWYRQILGQKVEFLVSFYNNEISEKSEIFDDQFSVERPDGSNFTLKIRSTKLEDSAMYFCASSAAVYEQYFGPGTRLTVT.

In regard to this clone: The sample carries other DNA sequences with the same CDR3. The CDR3 sequence is CASSLGGLNYGYTF. For the CDR3, the DNA is TGTGCCAGCAGCTTAGGTGGGCTTAACTATGGCTACACCTTC. V and J are TRBV11-2 and TRBJ1-2; D unresolved. The V gene lost 1 base and the J gene lost 1 base, with 7 bases spanning the gap. Germline-derived CDR1 and CDR2 are SGHAT and FQNNGV. The CDR3 consists of 14 residues.

The CDR3 DNA follows: TGTGCCAGCAGCTTGGGGGCAGCCCGGACCCAGTACTTC. Amino acids: CASSLGAARTQYF. The chain is built from TRBV7-8 and TRBJ2-5; a possible D gene is TRBD1 (6 bases). Between the trimmed V and J ends, which lost 3 bases and 7 bases, there was a span of 12 bases. The germline gives CDR1 SGHVS, CDR2 FQNEAQ. This CDR3 comprises 13 residues.

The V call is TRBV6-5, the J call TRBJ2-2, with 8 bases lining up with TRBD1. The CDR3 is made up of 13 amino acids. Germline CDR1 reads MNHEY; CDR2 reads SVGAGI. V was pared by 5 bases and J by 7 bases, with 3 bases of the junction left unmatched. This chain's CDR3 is CASSRTGFGELFF. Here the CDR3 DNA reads TGTGCCAGCAGTAGGACAGGGTTCGGGGAGCTGTTTTTT.

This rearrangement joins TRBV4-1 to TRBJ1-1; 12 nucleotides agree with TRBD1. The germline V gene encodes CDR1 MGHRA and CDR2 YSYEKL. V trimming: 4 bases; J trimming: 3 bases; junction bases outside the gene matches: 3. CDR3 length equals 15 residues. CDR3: CASSRDRGPDTEAFF. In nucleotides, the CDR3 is TGCGCCAGCAGCCGGGACAGGGGGCCGGACACTGAAGCTTTCTTT.

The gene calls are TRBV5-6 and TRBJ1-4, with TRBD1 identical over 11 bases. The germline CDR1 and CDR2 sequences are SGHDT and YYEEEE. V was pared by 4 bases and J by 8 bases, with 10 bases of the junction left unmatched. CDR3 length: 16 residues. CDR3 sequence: CASSQEGQGAREKLFF. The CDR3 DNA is TGTGCCAGCAGCCAAGAAGGACAGGGGGCACGGGAAAAACTGTTTTTT.

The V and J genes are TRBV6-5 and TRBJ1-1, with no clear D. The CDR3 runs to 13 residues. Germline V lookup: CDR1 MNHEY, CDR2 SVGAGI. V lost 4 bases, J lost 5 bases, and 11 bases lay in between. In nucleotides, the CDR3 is TGTGCCAGCAGTTGGGCCCGAGGGACTGAAGCTTTCTTT. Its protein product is CASSWARGTEAFF.

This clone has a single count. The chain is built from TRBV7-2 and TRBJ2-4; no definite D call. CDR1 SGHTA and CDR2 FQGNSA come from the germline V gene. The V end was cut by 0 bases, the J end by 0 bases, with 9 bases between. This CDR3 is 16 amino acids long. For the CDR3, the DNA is TGTGCCAGCAGCTTAGCCAGGAGCCTAGCCAAAAACATTCAGTACTTC. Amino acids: CASSLARSLAKNIQYF.

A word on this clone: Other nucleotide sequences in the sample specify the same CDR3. The CDR3 sequence: CSVSGTGDYGYTF. CDR3 DNA: TGCAGCGTTTCCGGGACAGGGGACTATGGCTACACCTTC. This chain links TRBV29-1 with TRBJ1-2; 10 bases line up with TRBD1. Germline trimming cut 5 bases from V and 3 bases from J; bases unmatched to any gene: 3. Germline V gene data show CDR1 as SQVTM and CDR2 as ANQGSEA. This CDR3 has 13 residues.

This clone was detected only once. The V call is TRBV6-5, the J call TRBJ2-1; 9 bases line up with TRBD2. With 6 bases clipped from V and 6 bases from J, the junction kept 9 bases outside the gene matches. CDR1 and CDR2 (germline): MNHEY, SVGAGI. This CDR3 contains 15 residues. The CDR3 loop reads CASSRPGTSPNEQFF. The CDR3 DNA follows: TGTGCCAGCAGCCGTCCCGGGACTAGCCCCAATGAGCAGTTCTTC.

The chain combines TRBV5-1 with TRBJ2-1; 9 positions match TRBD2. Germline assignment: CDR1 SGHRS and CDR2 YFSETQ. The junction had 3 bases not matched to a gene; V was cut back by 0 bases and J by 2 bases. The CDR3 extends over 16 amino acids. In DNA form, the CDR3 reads TGCGCCAGCAGCTTGGCAGCTAGCGGGGCCTACAATGAGCAGTTCTTC. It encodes CASSLAASGAYNEQFF. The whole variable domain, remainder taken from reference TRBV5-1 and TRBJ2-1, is KAGVTQTPRYLIKTRGQQVTLSCSPISGHRSVSWYQQTPGQGLQFLFEYFSETQRNKGNFPGRFSGRQFSNSRSEMNVSTLELGDSALYLCASSLAASGAYNEQFFGPGTRLTVL.

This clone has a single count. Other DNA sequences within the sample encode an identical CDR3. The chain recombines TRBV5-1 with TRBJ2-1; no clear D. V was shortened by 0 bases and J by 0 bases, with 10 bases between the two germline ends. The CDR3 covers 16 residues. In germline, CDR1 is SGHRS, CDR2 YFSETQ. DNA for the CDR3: TGCGCCAGCAGCTTGGACGGCAGGAGCTCCTACAATGAGCAGTTCTTC. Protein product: CASSLDGRSSYNEQFF.

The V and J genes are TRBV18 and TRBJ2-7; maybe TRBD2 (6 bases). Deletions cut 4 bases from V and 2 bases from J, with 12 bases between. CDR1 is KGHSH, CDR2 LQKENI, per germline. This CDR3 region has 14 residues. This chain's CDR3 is CASSLRTTPYEQYF. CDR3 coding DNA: TGTGCCAGCTCACTCCGGACTACCCCCTACGAGCAGTACTTC.

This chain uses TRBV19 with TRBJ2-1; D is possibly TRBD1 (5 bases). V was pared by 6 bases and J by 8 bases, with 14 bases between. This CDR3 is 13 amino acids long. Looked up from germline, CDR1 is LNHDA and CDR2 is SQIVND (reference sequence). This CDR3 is CASSAGFQYEQFF. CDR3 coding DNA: TGTGCCAGTAGCGCAGGGTTTCAATATGAGCAGTTCTTC.

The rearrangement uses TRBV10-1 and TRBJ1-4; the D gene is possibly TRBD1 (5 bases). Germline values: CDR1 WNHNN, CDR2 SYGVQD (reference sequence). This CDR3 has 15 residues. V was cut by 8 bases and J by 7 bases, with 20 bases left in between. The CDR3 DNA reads TGCGCCAGCCCGGGGATCACAGGAATTGCTGAAAAACTGTTTTTT. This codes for CASPGITGIAEKLFF.

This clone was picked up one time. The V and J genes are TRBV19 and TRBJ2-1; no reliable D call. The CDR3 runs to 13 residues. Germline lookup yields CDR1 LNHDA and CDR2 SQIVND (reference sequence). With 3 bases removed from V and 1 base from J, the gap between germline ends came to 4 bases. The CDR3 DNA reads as TGTGCCAGTAGTATGGGGTCCTACAATGAGCAGTTCTTC. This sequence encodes CASSMGSYNEQFF. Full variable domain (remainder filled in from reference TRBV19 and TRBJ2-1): DGGITQSPKYLFRKEGQNVTLSCEQNLNHDAMYWYRQDPGQGLRLIYYSQIVNDFQKGDIAEGYSVSREKKESFPLTVTSAQKNPTAFYLCASSMGSYNEQFFGPGTRLTVL.